This T cell receptor beta chain emerged from a study of radiation and T cells in renal cell carcinoma. Findings of the study overall: Top tumor clonotypes rose in blood 2 weeks post-radiation, then contracted. No pretreatment tumor biopsies were available for baseline clonotypes.

Described time point: baseline pretreatment blood. The treatment: 15 Gy SBRT to primary tumor, nephrectomy 4 weeks later. Profiled with immunoSEQ multiplex PCR; TCRdb holds only in-frame clones, not every one. This repertoire shows roughly 120,000 clones, roughly 80% found once; its top ten account for 2.5% to 3.5%. This clone was picked up a small number of times. Its antigen is still unknown. The germline V gene encodes CDR1 MNHEY and CDR2 SMNVEV (reference sequence). This CDR3 spans 14 amino acids. Unmatched junction bases numbered 4, after V lost 5 bases and J lost 1 base. The sequence came from a woman aged 55 to 70 with renal cell carcinoma. The rearrangement uses TRBV27 and TRBJ1-1, with 7 bases lining up with TRBD1. Sequences were derived from blood, sampled from a patient whose treatment included radiotherapy and nephrectomy. The CDR3 is CASSIGTANTEAFF. CDR3 DNA: TGTGCCAGCAGTATTGGGACAGCGAACACTGAAGCTTTCTTT.